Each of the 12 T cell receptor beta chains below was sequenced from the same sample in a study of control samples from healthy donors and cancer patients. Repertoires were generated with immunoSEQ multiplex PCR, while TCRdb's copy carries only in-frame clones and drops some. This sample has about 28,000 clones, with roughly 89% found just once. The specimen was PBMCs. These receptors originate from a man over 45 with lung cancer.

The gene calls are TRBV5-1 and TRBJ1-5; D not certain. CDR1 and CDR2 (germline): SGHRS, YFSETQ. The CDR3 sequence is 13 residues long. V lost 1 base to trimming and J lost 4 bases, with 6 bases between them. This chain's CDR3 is CASSLSGNQPQHF. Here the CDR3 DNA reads TGCGCCAGCAGCTTGTCTGGGAATCAGCCCCAGCATTTT.

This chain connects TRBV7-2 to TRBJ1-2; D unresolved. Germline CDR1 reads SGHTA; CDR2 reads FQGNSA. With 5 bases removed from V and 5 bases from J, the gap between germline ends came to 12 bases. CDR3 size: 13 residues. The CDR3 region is CASSLPQEYGYTF. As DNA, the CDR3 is TGTGCCAGCAGCCTACCGCAGGAATATGGCTACACCTTC. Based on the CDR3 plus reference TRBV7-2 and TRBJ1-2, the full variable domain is GAGVSQSPSNKVTEKGKDVELRCDPISGHTALYWYRQSLGQGLEFLIYFQGNSAPDKSGLPSDRFSAERTGGSVSTLTIQRTQQEDSAVYLCASSLPQEYGYTFGSGTRLTVV.

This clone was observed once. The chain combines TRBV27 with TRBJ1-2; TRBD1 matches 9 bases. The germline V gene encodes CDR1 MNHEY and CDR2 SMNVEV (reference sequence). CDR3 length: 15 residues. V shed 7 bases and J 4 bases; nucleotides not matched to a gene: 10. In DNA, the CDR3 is TGTGCCAGCAAGGGTACGTTGACAGGGGGCTATGGCTACACCTTC. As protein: CASKGTLTGGYGYTF.

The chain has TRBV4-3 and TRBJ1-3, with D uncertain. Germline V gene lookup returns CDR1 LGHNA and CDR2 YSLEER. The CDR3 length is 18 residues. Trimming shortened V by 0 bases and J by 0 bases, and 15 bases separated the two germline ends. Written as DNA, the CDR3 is TGCGCCAGCAGCCAAGATGGTGCACAGTCGAGCTCTGGAAACACCATATATTTT. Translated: CASSQDGAQSSSGNTIYF.

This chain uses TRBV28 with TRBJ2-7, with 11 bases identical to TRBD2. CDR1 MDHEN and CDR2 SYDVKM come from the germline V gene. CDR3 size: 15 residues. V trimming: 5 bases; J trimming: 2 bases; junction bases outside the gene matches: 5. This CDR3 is CASSLAGGPTYEQYF. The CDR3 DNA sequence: TGTGCCAGCAGTCTAGCGGGGGGCCCTACCTACGAGCAGTACTTC.

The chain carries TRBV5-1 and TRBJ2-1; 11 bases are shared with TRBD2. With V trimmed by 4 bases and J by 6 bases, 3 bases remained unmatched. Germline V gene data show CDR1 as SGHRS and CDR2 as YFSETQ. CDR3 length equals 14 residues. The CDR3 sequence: CASSILAGANEQFF. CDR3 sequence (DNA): TGCGCCAGCAGCATACTAGCGGGGGCCAATGAGCAGTTCTTC. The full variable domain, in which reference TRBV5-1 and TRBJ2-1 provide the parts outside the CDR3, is KAGVTQTPRYLIKTRGQQVTLSCSPISGHRSVSWYQQTPGQGLQFLFEYFSETQRNKGNFPGRFSGRQFSNSRSEMNVSTLELGDSALYLCASSILAGANEQFFGPGTRLTVL.

This CDR3 reads CASSPWTGDGYTF. Here the CDR3 DNA reads TGTGCCAGCAGTCCCTGGACAGGGGATGGCTACACCTTC. This chain connects TRBV12-3 or TRBV12-4 to TRBJ1-2, with 9 positions matching TRBD1. CDR3 size: 13 residues. V shed 5 bases and J 6 bases; nucleotides not matched to a gene: 4.

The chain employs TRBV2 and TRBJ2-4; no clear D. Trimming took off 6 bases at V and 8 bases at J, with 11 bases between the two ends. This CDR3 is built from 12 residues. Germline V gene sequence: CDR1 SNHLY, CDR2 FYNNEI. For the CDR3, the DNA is TGTGCCAGCAGCGAATCGACGGACATTCAGTACTTC. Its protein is CASSESTDIQYF.

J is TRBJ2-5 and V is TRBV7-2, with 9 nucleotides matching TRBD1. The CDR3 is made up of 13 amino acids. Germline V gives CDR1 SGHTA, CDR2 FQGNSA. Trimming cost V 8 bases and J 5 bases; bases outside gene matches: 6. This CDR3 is CASGDREMETQYF. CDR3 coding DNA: TGTGCCAGCGGGGACAGGGAGATGGAGACCCAGTACTTC.

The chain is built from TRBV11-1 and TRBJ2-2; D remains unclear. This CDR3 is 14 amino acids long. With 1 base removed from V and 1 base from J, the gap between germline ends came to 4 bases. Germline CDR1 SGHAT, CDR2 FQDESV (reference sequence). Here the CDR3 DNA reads TGTGCCAGCAGCTTAGGTGGGAACACCGGGGAGCTGTTTTTT. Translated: CASSLGGNTGELFF.

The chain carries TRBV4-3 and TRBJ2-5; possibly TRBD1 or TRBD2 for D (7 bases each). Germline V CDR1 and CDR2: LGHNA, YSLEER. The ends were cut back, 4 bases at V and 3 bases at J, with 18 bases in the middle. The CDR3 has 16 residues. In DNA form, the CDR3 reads TGCGCCAGCAGCCCCTCAGGGGGGGCGGGGGAAGAGACCCAGTACTTC. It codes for CASSPSGGAGEETQYF.

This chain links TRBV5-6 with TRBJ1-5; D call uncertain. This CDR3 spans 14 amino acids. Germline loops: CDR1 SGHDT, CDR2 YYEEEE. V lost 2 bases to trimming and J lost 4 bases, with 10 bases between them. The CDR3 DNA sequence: TGTGCCAGCAGCTTCTTAGGTTCAAATCAGCCCCAGCATTTT. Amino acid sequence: CASSFLGSNQPQHF. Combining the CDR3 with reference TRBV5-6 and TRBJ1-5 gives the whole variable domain DAGVTQSPTHLIKTRGQQVTLRCSPKSGHDTVSWYQQALGQGPQFIFQYYEEEERQRGNFPDRFSGHQFPNYSSELNVNALLLGDSALYLCASSFLGSNQPQHFGDGTRLSIL.